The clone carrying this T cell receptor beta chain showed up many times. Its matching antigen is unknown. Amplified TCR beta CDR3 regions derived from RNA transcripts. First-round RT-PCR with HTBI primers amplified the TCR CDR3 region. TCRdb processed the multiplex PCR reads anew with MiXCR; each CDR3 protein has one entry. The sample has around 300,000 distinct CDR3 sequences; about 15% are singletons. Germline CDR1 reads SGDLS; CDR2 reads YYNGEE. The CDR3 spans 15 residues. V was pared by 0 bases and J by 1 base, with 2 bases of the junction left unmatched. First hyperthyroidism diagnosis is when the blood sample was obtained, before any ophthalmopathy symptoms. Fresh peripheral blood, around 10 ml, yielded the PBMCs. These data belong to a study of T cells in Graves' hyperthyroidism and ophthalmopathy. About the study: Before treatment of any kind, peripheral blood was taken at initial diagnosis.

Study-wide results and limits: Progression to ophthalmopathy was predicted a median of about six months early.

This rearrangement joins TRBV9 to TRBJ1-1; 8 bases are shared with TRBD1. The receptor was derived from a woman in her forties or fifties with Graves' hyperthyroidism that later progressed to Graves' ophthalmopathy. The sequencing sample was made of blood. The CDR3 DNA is TGTGCCAGCAGCGTAGGGACAGGGAGGAACACTGAAGCTTTCTTT. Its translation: CASSVGTGRNTEAFF.